The 2 T cell receptor beta chains given below trace back to one sample, sequenced in a study of blood T cell repertoires in COVID-19. Only in-frame clones appear in the TCRdb table, and some are missing; sequencing was by immunoSEQ multiplex PCR. The sample lists some 64,000 clones; about 80% were seen once. Material for sequencing was peripheral blood. These TCRs come from a man aged 80 or over with active or convalescent COVID-19.

This sequence joins TRBV5-6 and TRBJ1-2, with 8 nucleotides matching TRBD1. Trimming removed 4 bases from V and 3 bases from J; junction bases left unmatched: 5. The CDR3 totals 14 residues. Per the germline V gene, CDR1 is SGHDT and CDR2 is YYEEEE. The CDR3 here is CASSTSGQDYGYTF. The CDR3 coding sequence is TGTGCCAGCAGCACCTCGGGACAGGACTATGGCTACACCTTC. The complete variable domain, with remaining parts taken from reference TRBV5-6 and TRBJ1-2, reads DAGVTQSPTHLIKTRGQQVTLRCSPKSGHDTVSWYQQALGQGPQFIFQYYEEEERQRGNFPDRFSGHQFPNYSSELNVNALLLGDSALYLCASSTSGQDYGYTFGSGTRLTVV.

This clone was seen more than once but under ten times. In DNA, the CDR3 is TGCAGTGCTAGTAGAAGGACTAGCGGTACAGATACGCAGTATTTT. Translated: CSASRRTSGTDTQYF. The chain recombines TRBV20-1 with TRBJ2-3; 10 bases line up with TRBD2. Looked up from germline, CDR1 is DFQATT and CDR2 is SNEGSKA (reference sequence). V trimming: 3 bases; J trimming: 3 bases; junction bases outside the gene matches: 6. This CDR3 contains 15 residues.